The 4 T cell receptor beta chains reported below all come from one sample, sequenced in a study of control samples from healthy donors and cancer patients. Assay used: immunoSEQ multiplex PCR; TCRdb lists only in-frame clones, some missing. The sample includes approximately 120,000 clones, about 89% of them seen just once. The specimen sequenced was blood. These receptor sequences come from a man aged 60 to 75 in good health.

This clone was detected a few times. The chain is built from TRBV6-5 and TRBJ2-3; TRBD2 matches at 7 bases. Germline values: CDR1 MNHEY, CDR2 SVGAGI. The CDR3 loop spans 15 amino acids. V dropped 5 bases and J dropped 1; count of bases not matched to a gene: 6. CDR3: CASSLQRGRTDTQYF. The CDR3 DNA reads TGTGCCAGCAGTCTACAGCGGGGACGCACAGATACGCAGTATTTT.

The chain recombines TRBV28 with TRBJ1-5; D gene uncertain. Trimming stripped 4 bases from V and 3 bases from J, with 13 bases between. CDR3 length equals 15 residues. Per the germline V gene, CDR1 is MDHEN and CDR2 is SYDVKM. The CDR3 region is CASSYGPQINQPQHF. CDR3 coding DNA: TGTGCCAGCAGTTATGGACCCCAAATCAATCAGCCCCAGCATTTT.

This clone was recorded a few times. The chain links TRBV6-5 to TRBJ1-2; D may be TRBD1 (5 bases). Germline values: CDR1 MNHEY, CDR2 SVGAGI. CDR3 length equals 12 residues. The V end was cut by 7 bases, the J end by 7 bases, with 13 bases between. The CDR3 is CASTRGSGGYTF. The CDR3 DNA sequence: TGTGCCAGCACACGGGGGAGCGGTGGCTACACCTTC.

The chain has TRBV28 and TRBJ1-1; 7 bases align to TRBD1. Trimming at V came to 6 bases and at J to 4 bases, leaving 11 bases not matched to a gene. Germline V gene sequence: CDR1 MDHEN, CDR2 SYDVKM. The CDR3 is 15 amino acids. The CDR3 DNA sequence: TGTGCCAGCAGGCCTTCGACAGGGACGAGCACTGAAGCTTTCTTT. It specifies CASRPSTGTSTEAFF.